What follows are 20 T cell receptor beta chains derived from one specimen sequenced in a study of T-cell reconstitution after alpha-beta-depleted transplantation in children. Molecular barcoding with unique molecular identifiers was used for the TCRbeta library. MiXCR was run by TCRdb on the PCR reads, yielding one entry per CDR3 protein. Here the sample spans fewer than 350,000 distinct CDR3 sequences, around 10% being singletons. The source was peripheral blood, collected 180 days after TCRalphabeta/CD19-depleted stem cell transplant. Source of these receptors: a male patient aged 2 to 10 who had a stem cell transplant for chronic granulomatous disease, so the T cells may come from the graft donor.

In its sample, this clonotype was seen many times. The V gene is TRBV29-1, the J gene TRBJ2-7; 8 nucleotides agree with TRBD1. Germline trimming cut 2 bases from V and 0 bases from J; bases unmatched to any gene: 0. The CDR3 contains 13 residues. CDR1 and CDR2 from the germline V gene are SQVTM and ANQGSEA. CDR3: CSVETGGSYEQYF. The CDR3 DNA reads TGCAGCGTTGAAACAGGGGGCTCCTACGAGCAGTACTTC.

This clonotype was detected a few times. V gene TRBV19 combines with J gene TRBJ1-5; TRBD1 might be the D (5 bases). Germline values: CDR1 LNHDA, CDR2 SQIVND (reference sequence). The CDR3 consists of 14 residues. V was shortened by 6 bases and J by 2 bases, with 11 bases between the two germline ends. This CDR3 reads CASRETEGNQPQHF. DNA of the CDR3: TGTGCCAGTAGGGAGACAGAGGGCAATCAGCCCCAGCATTTT.

This clonotype was counted at least ten times. The rearrangement joins TRBV12-3 or TRBV12-4 to TRBJ2-7; D gene unclear. Between the trimmed V and J ends, which lost 3 bases and 5 bases, there was a span of 11 bases. The CDR3 loop spans 13 amino acids. CDR3 residues: CASSFVLSHEQYF. CDR3 nucleotide sequence: TGTGCCAGCAGTTTCGTTCTCAGCCACGAGCAGTACTTC.

This clonotype was recorded many times. The rearrangement links TRBV27 to TRBJ1-2; 8 bases match TRBD1. Per the germline V gene, CDR1 is MNHEY and CDR2 is SMNVEV (reference sequence). Trimming at V came to 6 bases and at J to 7 bases, leaving 7 bases not matched to a gene. The CDR3 extends over 13 amino acids. The DNA for the CDR3 is TGTGCCAGCAGCAACCCGGACAGGGCTGGCTACACCTTC. Its protein product is CASSNPDRAGYTF.

Remarks on this clonotype: A single base separates this from a much larger clone, so it may be a read error. The chain is built from TRBV12-3 or TRBV12-4 and TRBJ1-1, with D uncertain. The V end was cut by 5 bases, the J end by 5 bases, with 9 bases between. CDR3 size: 12 residues. CDR3 amino acids: CASSMAATEAFF. The CDR3 nucleotides are TGTGCCAGCAGTATGGCCGCGACTGAAGCTTTCTTT.

The V call is TRBV28, the J call TRBJ2-2; TRBD1 matches 7 bases. Trimming at V came to 1 base and at J to 8 bases, leaving 10 bases not matched to a gene. CDR1 MDHEN and CDR2 SYDVKM come from the germline V gene. The CDR3 consists of 16 residues. This CDR3 is CASSLYRTGDGGELFF. In DNA form, the CDR3 reads TGTGCCAGCAGTTTATACCGCACAGGGGACGGAGGGGAGCTGTTTTTT.

This clonotype has ten or more counts. This chain joins TRBV29-1 and TRBJ2-3; TRBD2 agrees at 7 bases. The V gene's germline CDR1 is SQVTM and CDR2 ANQGSEA. This CDR3 spans 13 amino acids. V was clipped by 1 base and J by 4 bases; unmatched bases: 2. CDR3: CSVEGEGPDTQYF. As DNA, the CDR3 is TGCAGCGTTGAAGGGGAGGGCCCAGATACGCAGTATTTT.

In this sample, this clonotype turned up many times. The CDR3 DNA sequence: TGTGCCAGCAGCTCCTATACAGGCACTGAAGCTTTCTTT. It is translated as CASSSYTGTEAFF. The V gene is TRBV5-5, the J gene TRBJ1-1; tentative D call: TRBD1 (5 bases). Germline CDR1 reads SGHKS; CDR2 reads YYEKEE (reference sequence). V lost 3 bases, J lost 4 bases, and 10 bases lay in between. The CDR3 consists of 13 residues.

This clonotype appeared many times. The CDR3 loop reads CASSSPGQATDTQYF. The CDR3 bases are TGTGCCAGCAGTTCACCGGGACAGGCCACAGATACGCAGTATTTT. V and J are TRBV28 and TRBJ2-3; 8 nucleotides match TRBD1. Per the germline V gene, CDR1 is MDHEN and CDR2 is SYDVKM. V trimming: 4 bases; J trimming: 2 bases; junction bases outside the gene matches: 5. The CDR3 loop spans 15 amino acids.

This clonotype was recorded many times. This chain links TRBV7-9 with TRBJ2-2, with D uncertain. Trimming left V 2 bases short and J 4 bases short, with 8 bases between. Germline V gene data show CDR1 as SEHNR and CDR2 as FQNEAQ (reference sequence). This CDR3 is 14 amino acids long. CDR3 region: CASSLPLTTGELFF. The DNA for the CDR3 is TGTGCCAGCAGCTTACCGTTGACCACCGGGGAGCTGTTTTTT.

The table lists this clonotype with many counts. This chain joins TRBV12-3 or TRBV12-4 and TRBJ2-6; no reliable D call. The CDR3 length is 13 residues. V was pared by 6 bases and J by 2 bases, with 5 bases between. The DNA of the CDR3 is TGTGCCAGCAGGGTGGCTGGGGCCAACGTCCTGACTTTC. Protein: CASRVAGANVLTF.

In its sample, this clonotype was seen many times. The chain links TRBV6-6 to TRBJ2-7; no firm D call. Trimming removed 3 bases from V and 4 bases from J, with 10 bases in between. Germline V gene data show CDR1 as MNHNY and CDR2 as SVGAGI (reference sequence). This CDR3 is 13 amino acids long. The chain's CDR3 is CASSYGLSYEQYF. The CDR3 bases are TGTGCCAGCAGTTATGGGCTTTCGTACGAGCAGTACTTC.

The chain is built from TRBV4-2 and TRBJ1-3, with D unclear. CDR3 length: 16 amino acids. Germline V gene data show CDR1 as LGHNA and CDR2 as YNFKEQ. The V end lost 3 bases, the J end lost 0 bases, and 12 bases lay between the germline ends. Written as DNA, the CDR3 is TGTGCCAGCAGCCATCCAGGACTGAACTCTGGAAACACCATATATTTT. Translation: CASSHPGLNSGNTIYF.

This clonotype was observed at least ten times. The chain combines TRBV12-3 or TRBV12-4 with TRBJ2-1; D gene uncertain. The V end was cut by 4 bases, the J end by 10 bases, with 8 bases between. The CDR3 has 11 amino acids. The CDR3 bases are TGTGCCAGCAGTTCAACCTGGGAGCAGTTCTTC. This sequence encodes CASSSTWEQFF.

V is TRBV13 and J is TRBJ1-5; tentative D call: TRBD1 (5 bases). From germline, CDR1 is PRHDT and CDR2 FYEKMQ (reference sequence). The CDR3 has 14 residues. V lost 5 bases and J 5 bases, leaving 13 bases between the germline ends. CDR3 amino acids: CASSPGQGHQPQHF. The CDR3 coding sequence is TGTGCCAGCAGCCCCGGGCAGGGCCATCAGCCCCAGCATTTT.

This clonotype has a count of ten or more. V and J are TRBV6-4 and TRBJ2-3; TRBD1 might be the D (6 bases). The CDR3 spans 15 residues. Trimming took off 3 bases at V and 0 bases at J, with 10 bases between the two ends. Germline V gene sequence: CDR1 MRHNA, CDR2 SNTAGT. This CDR3 reads CASSETGTSTDTQYF. DNA for the CDR3: TGTGCCAGCAGTGAAACCGGGACAAGCACAGATACGCAGTATTTT.

The chain carries TRBV11-2 and TRBJ2-1; TRBD1 is a possible D gene (6 bases). Germline CDR1 SGHAT, CDR2 FQNNGV. V was clipped by 8 bases and J by 4 bases, with 15 bases between them. The CDR3 has 14 residues. DNA for the CDR3: TGTGCCAGCCGCGACGAACAGGGATACAATGAGCAGTTCTTC. This sequence encodes CASRDEQGYNEQFF.

In its sample, this clonotype was seen many times. The chain employs TRBV20-1 and TRBJ2-5, with D perhaps TRBD1 or TRBD2 (6 bases each). CDR3 length: 13 amino acids. Germline V gene data show CDR1 as DFQATT and CDR2 as SNEGSKA (reference sequence). V dropped 3 bases and J dropped 5 bases, with 13 bases sitting between them. CDR3 in DNA: TGCAGTGCTAGCCGGCAGGGGAGGGAGACCCAGTACTTC. This encodes CSASRQGRETQYF.

In its sample, this clonotype was seen many times. The CDR3 is CASRSDKIYEQYF. CDR3 DNA sequence: TGCGCCAGCAGGTCCGACAAAATCTACGAGCAGTACTTC. The genes are TRBV5-1 and TRBJ2-7; no definite D call. The CDR3 has 13 residues. CDR1 is SGHRS, CDR2 YFSETQ, per germline. The V end lost 5 bases, the J end lost 3 bases, and 12 bases lay between the germline ends. Using reference TRBV5-1 and TRBJ2-7 for the parts outside the CDR3, the full variable domain is KAGVTQTPRYLIKTRGQQVTLSCSPISGHRSVSWYQQTPGQGLQFLFEYFSETQRNKGNFPGRFSGRQFSNSRSEMNVSTLELGDSALYLCASRSDKIYEQYFGPGTRLTVT.

This clonotype was counted many times. The chain employs TRBV10-2 and TRBJ2-3; the D gene is possibly TRBD1 (6 bases). The CDR3 runs 13 residues. Between the trimmed V and J ends, which lost 7 bases and 4 bases, there was a span of 12 bases. From germline, CDR1 is WSHSY and CDR2 SAAADI. CDR3 nucleotides: TGCGCCAGCACCCCAGGGGCGTCAGATACGCAGTATTTT. Its translation: CASTPGASDTQYF.